Below, 14 T cell receptor beta chains from the same sample are listed, as sequenced in a study of blood T cell repertoires in COVID-19. TCRdb's copy holds only in-frame clones and misses some; the assay was immunoSEQ multiplex PCR. This sample yields about 170,000 clones, of which approximately 91% are seen a single time; approximately 5% belongs to the top ten. Material: peripheral blood. These receptors all stem from a man aged 18 to 30 with COVID-19, enrolled during active disease.

The V and J genes are TRBV7-6 and TRBJ1-6; D ambiguous. The CDR3 loop spans 17 amino acids. Trimming took off 5 bases at V and 4 bases at J, with 18 bases between the two ends. Germline V gene lookup returns CDR1 SGHVS and CDR2 FNYEAQ. The CDR3 DNA reads TGTGCCAGCAGCCCCTCGGCGGTTGCTGGATATAATTCACCCCTCCACTTT. Its translation is CASSPSAVAGYNSPLHF. Looking up the rest from reference TRBV7-6 and TRBJ1-6 gives the full variable domain: GAGVSQSPRYKVTKRGQDVALRCDPISGHVSLYWYRQALGQGPEFLTYFNYEAQQDKSGLPNDRFSAERPEGSISTLTIQRTEQRDSAMYRCASSPSAVAGYNSPLHFGNGTRLTVT.

The chain's CDR3 is CASSQDFQGYTEAFF. DNA for the CDR3: TGCGCCAGCAGCCAAGATTTCCAGGGATACACTGAAGCTTTCTTT. The chain has TRBV4-3 and TRBJ1-1; a possible D gene is TRBD1 (5 bases). V was cut by 0 bases and J by 3 bases, with 11 bases left in between. The germline CDR1 and CDR2 sequences are LGHNA and YSLEER. This CDR3 is built from 15 residues.

V usage is TRBV28 and J usage is TRBJ2-5; D possibly corresponds to TRBD1 (6 bases). Looked up from germline, CDR1 is MDHEN and CDR2 is SYDVKM. The CDR3 runs to 14 residues. Between the trimmed V and J ends, which lost 3 bases and 6 bases, there was a span of 14 bases. The CDR3 bases are TGTGCCAGCAGTTTGACGACAGGCACGAAGACCCAGTACTTC. Protein: CASSLTTGTKTQYF. Full variable domain (missing parts from reference TRBV28 and TRBJ2-5): DVKVTQSSRYLVKRTGEKVFLECVQDMDHENMFWYRQDPGLGLRLIYFSYDVKMKEKGDIPEGYSVSREKKERFSLILESASTNQTSMYLCASSLTTGTKTQYFGPGTRLLVL.

The V gene is TRBV5-1, the J gene TRBJ1-1; D possibly corresponds to TRBD1 (6 bases). From germline, CDR1 is SGHRS and CDR2 YFSETQ. Trimming took 4 bases from V and 3 from J, leaving 13 bases between them. The CDR3 extends over 14 amino acids. The CDR3 DNA follows: TGCGCCAGCAGCCCACTGAGGACAGACACTGAAGCTTTCTTT. It translates to CASSPLRTDTEAFF.

This chain connects TRBV6-5 to TRBJ2-7; tentative D call: TRBD2 (5 bases). Germline V gene data show CDR1 as MNHEY and CDR2 as SVGAGI. The CDR3 sequence is 13 residues long. Trimming left V 6 bases short and J 4 bases short, with 13 bases between. The CDR3, as DNA: TGTGCCAGCAGAAGACGGGAATTGTACGAGCAGTACTTC. Translated, it gives CASRRRELYEQYF.

The V call is TRBV7-2, the J call TRBJ2-7; D perhaps matches TRBD2 (5 bases). Trimming shortened V by 6 bases and J by 0 bases, and 15 bases separated the two germline ends. The CDR3 covers 15 residues. Germline V gene data show CDR1 as SGHTA and CDR2 as FQGNSA. This CDR3 reads CASSPWGAASYEQYF. CDR3 coding DNA: TGTGCCAGCAGTCCCTGGGGAGCGGCCTCCTACGAGCAGTACTTC. The complete variable domain, with remaining parts taken from reference TRBV7-2 and TRBJ2-7, reads GAGVSQSPSNKVTEKGKDVELRCDPISGHTALYWYRQSLGQGLEFLIYFQGNSAPDKSGLPSDRFSAERTGGSVSTLTIQRTQQEDSAVYLCASSPWGAASYEQYFGPGTRLTVT.

V usage is TRBV7-2 and J usage is TRBJ2-3; 7 nucleotides line up with TRBD2. Trimming removed 5 bases from V and 2 bases from J; junction bases left unmatched: 10. CDR3 length: 16 amino acids. Germline V lookup: CDR1 SGHTA, CDR2 FQGNSA. CDR3 region: CASSPRASGYTDTQYF. The CDR3 DNA sequence: TGTGCCAGCAGCCCCCGAGCTAGCGGATACACAGATACGCAGTATTTT.

The chain links TRBV9 to TRBJ2-7, with D possibly matching TRBD1 (6 bases). CDR1 and CDR2 (germline): SGDLS, YYNGEE. With 4 bases removed from V and 4 bases from J, the gap between germline ends came to 12 bases. The CDR3 totals 13 residues. Here the CDR3 DNA reads TGTGCCAGCAGCCTATTAGGGGGATACGAGCAGTACTTC. Its protein is CASSLLGGYEQYF. Full variable domain (missing parts from reference TRBV9 and TRBJ2-7): DSGVTQTPKHLITATGQRVTLRCSPRSGDLSVYWYQQSLDQGLQFLIQYYNGEERAKGNILERFSAQQFPDLHSELNLSSLELGDSALYFCASSLLGGYEQYFGPGTRLTVT.

The CDR3 DNA is TGTGCCAGCAGCTTTCCGGGACTAGCGGGATTAGCACCGGATACGCAGTATTTT. This sequence encodes CASSFPGLAGLAPDTQYF. The chain carries TRBV7-2 and TRBJ2-3; 13 bases agree with TRBD2. The J segment lost 6 bases and the V segment lost 3 bases, leaving 12 bases of the junction unmatched. From germline, CDR1 is SGHTA and CDR2 FQGNSA. This CDR3 contains 18 residues.

The J gene is TRBJ2-7, the V gene TRBV10-1, with D possibly TRBD2 on 5 matching bases. The CDR3 spans 13 residues. Trimming stripped 6 bases from V and 5 bases from J, with 14 bases between. Germline V gene sequence: CDR1 WNHNN, CDR2 SYGVQD (reference sequence). The CDR3 DNA is TGCGCCAGCAGCCCTGGACTCTGGGACGAGCAGTACTTC. Its translation: CASSPGLWDEQYF.

V is TRBV5-6 and J is TRBJ1-6; D might be TRBD1 (6 bases). The CDR3 is 16 amino acids. The ends were cut back, 2 bases at V and 2 bases at J, with 11 bases in the middle. The germline V gene encodes CDR1 SGHDT and CDR2 YYEEEE. CDR3 region: CASSFGGAAYNSPLHF. The CDR3 DNA sequence: TGTGCCAGCAGCTTCGGGGGGGCAGCCTATAATTCACCCCTCCACTTT. The variable domain in full, completed from reference TRBV5-6 and TRBJ1-6, reads DAGVTQSPTHLIKTRGQQVTLRCSPKSGHDTVSWYQQALGQGPQFIFQYYEEEERQRGNFPDRFSGHQFPNYSSELNVNALLLGDSALYLCASSFGGAAYNSPLHFGNGTRLTVT.

This clone has a handful of counts. This chain uses TRBV12-3 or TRBV12-4 with TRBJ1-1; D gene ambiguous. The V gene lost 1 base and the J gene lost 6 bases, with 6 bases spanning the gap. The CDR3 is 12 amino acids. This CDR3 is CASSLGAAEAFF. The DNA of the CDR3 is TGTGCCAGCAGTTTAGGGGCAGCTGAAGCTTTCTTT.

The DNA for the CDR3 is TGCGCCAGCAGCCCGGGGGGATCCGGGGAGCTGTTTTTT. Translating gives CASSPGGSGELFF. The V gene is TRBV5-1, the J gene TRBJ2-2, with 7 nucleotides matching TRBD2. CDR1 SGHRS and CDR2 YFSETQ come from the germline V gene. This CDR3 comprises 13 residues. Trimming at V came to 4 bases and at J to 6 bases, leaving 3 bases not matched to a gene. The full variable domain, rest sourced from reference TRBV5-1 and TRBJ2-2, is KAGVTQTPRYLIKTRGQQVTLSCSPISGHRSVSWYQQTPGQGLQFLFEYFSETQRNKGNFPGRFSGRQFSNSRSEMNVSTLELGDSALYLCASSPGGSGELFFGEGSRLTVL.

This clone has a handful of counts. Written as DNA, the CDR3 is TGTGCCAGCAGTCTTAGCTCTGGGGCCAACGTCCTGACTTTC. It encodes CASSLSSGANVLTF. The rearrangement links TRBV27 to TRBJ2-6, with no clear D. Germline V gene data show CDR1 as MNHEY and CDR2 as SMNVEV (reference sequence). The length of the CDR3 is 14 residues. Trimming removed 5 bases at V and 0 bases at J, with 5 bases between.